The text below deals with one TCR beta chain. This entry is derived from a study of control samples from healthy donors and cancer patients. Trimming stripped 5 bases from V and 7 bases from J, with 15 bases between. Germline values: CDR1 GTSNPN, CDR2 SVGIG (reference sequence). There are 12 residues in the CDR3. The data were produced by immunoSEQ multiplex PCR, yet TCRdb's version contains in-frame clones alone and is incomplete. The sample lists some 73,000 clones; 90% to 95% were seen once. This chain connects TRBV30 to TRBJ2-7, with D perhaps matching TRBD1 (5 bases). Sequenced input: blood. The clonotype originates from a woman in her thirties or forties in good health. Written as DNA, the CDR3 is TGTGCCTGGTCTACAGGAATGAGGGAGCAGTACTTC. The encoded protein is CAWSTGMREQYF. Full variable domain (remainder filled in from reference TRBV30 and TRBJ2-7): SQTIHQWPATLVQPVGSPLSLECTVEGTSNPNLYWYRQAAGRGLQLLFYSVGIGQISSEVPQNLSASRPQDRQFILSSKKLLLSDSGFYLCAWSTGMREQYFGPGTRLTVT.